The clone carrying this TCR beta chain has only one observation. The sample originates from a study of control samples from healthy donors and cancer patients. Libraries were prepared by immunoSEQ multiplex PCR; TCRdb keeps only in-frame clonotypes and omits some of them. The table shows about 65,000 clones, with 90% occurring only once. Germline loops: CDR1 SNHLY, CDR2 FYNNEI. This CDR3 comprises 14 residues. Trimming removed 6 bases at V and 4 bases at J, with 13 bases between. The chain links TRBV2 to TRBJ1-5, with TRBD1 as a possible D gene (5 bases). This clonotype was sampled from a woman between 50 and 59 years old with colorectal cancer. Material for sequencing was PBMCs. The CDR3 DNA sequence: TGTGCCAGCAGCGCAGCCCCAGGGAATCAGCCCCAGCATTTT. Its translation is CASSAAPGNQPQHF.